What follows are 30 T cell receptor beta chains derived from one specimen sequenced in a study. Each CDR3 protein gets one entry after TCRdb re-called the RT-PCR reads with MiXCR. Here the sample spans about 700,000 distinct CDR3 sequences, 12% to 15% being singletons. Sequenced sample: memory CD4+ T cells from blood. The receptors originated from a female donor in good health, serving as a healthy control.

The chain is built from TRBV7-3 and TRBJ2-7, with a possible D match to TRBD1 (6 bases). This CDR3 is 15 amino acids long. V lost 3 bases to trimming and J lost 2 bases, with 14 bases between them. Germline V gene lookup returns CDR1 SGHTA and CDR2 FQGTGA. The CDR3 nucleotides are TGTGCCAGCAGCTTTTTACCAGGGGTCGCCTACGAGCAGTACTTC. Protein: CASSFLPGVAYEQYF.

The CDR3 coding sequence is TGTGCCAGCAGGCTTATCACTGAAGCTTTCTTT. Amino acid sequence: CASRLITEAFF. The chain has TRBV6-1 and TRBJ1-1; D gene ambiguous. The germline V gene encodes CDR1 MNHNS and CDR2 SASEGT. V was pared by 6 bases and J by 4 bases, with 6 bases between. The CDR3 totals 11 residues.

This clonotype was recorded at least ten times. The chain couples TRBV20-1 to TRBJ2-3, with TRBD2 identical over 7 bases. V shed 5 bases and J 1 base; nucleotides not matched to a gene: 6. The CDR3 spans 14 residues. Germline V gives CDR1 DFQATT, CDR2 SNEGSKA (reference sequence). CDR3 sequence: CSAEPGLRTDTQYF. The CDR3 nucleotides read TGCAGTGCTGAACCGGGACTACGCACAGATACGCAGTATTTT.

The chain uses TRBV9 and TRBJ2-7, with D possibly being TRBD1 (7 bases). The CDR3 is made up of 14 amino acids. The V end lost 4 bases, the J end lost 3 bases, and 14 bases lay between the germline ends. The germline V gene has CDR1 SGDLS and CDR2 YYNGEE. As DNA, the CDR3 is TGTGCCAGCAGCCCGCGGGACAGATTCTACGAGCAGTACTTC. It is translated as CASSPRDRFYEQYF.

CDR3 amino acids: CASSPRQGGVRYNSPLHF. The CDR3 nucleotides read TGTGCCAGCAGCCCGCGACAGGGGGGGGTCCGGTATAATTCACCCCTCCACTTT. The chain combines TRBV7-6 with TRBJ1-6; TRBD1 matches at 9 bases. Germline CDR1 SGHVS, CDR2 FNYEAQ. This CDR3 contains 18 residues. With 5 bases clipped from V and 4 bases from J, the junction kept 12 bases outside the gene matches.

J is TRBJ2-5 and V is TRBV20-1; 11 nucleotides agree with TRBD2. CDR1 is DFQATT and CDR2 is SNEGSKA in the germline V gene (reference sequence). The CDR3 has 16 residues. V shed 6 bases and J 5 bases; nucleotides not matched to a gene: 14. In nucleotides, the CDR3 is TGCAGTGCACCGACGGGGGTAGCGGGGGGGCGGGAGACCCAGTACTTC. It is translated as CSAPTGVAGGRETQYF.

At least ten counts were recorded for this clonotype. CDR3 sequence: CSASPPGGLNLQETQYF. The DNA of the CDR3 is TGCAGTGCTAGCCCCCCGGGCGGATTGAACCTCCAAGAGACCCAGTACTTC. V usage is TRBV20-1 and J usage is TRBJ2-5; D remains ambiguous. From germline, CDR1 is DFQATT and CDR2 SNEGSKA (reference sequence). Trimming removed 3 bases from V and 1 base from J, with 21 bases in between. The CDR3 is made up of 17 amino acids.

This clonotype was counted many times. The chain couples TRBV4-2 to TRBJ2-7; TRBD2 aligns across 8 bases. The CDR3 contains 18 residues. Germline assignment: CDR1 LGHNA and CDR2 YNFKEQ. The junction had 15 bases not matched to a gene; V was cut back by 0 bases and J by 5 bases. This CDR3 is CASSQDPPSSGRRNEQYF. The CDR3 DNA is TGTGCCAGCAGCCAAGATCCCCCCTCTAGCGGGCGCAGGAACGAGCAGTACTTC.

This clonotype has just a few counts. The rearrangement links TRBV20-1 to TRBJ2-1, with 8 bases matching TRBD2. CDR3 size: 15 residues. The J segment lost 8 bases and the V segment lost 2 bases, leaving 11 bases of the junction unmatched. Germline assignment: CDR1 DFQATT and CDR2 SNEGSKA (reference sequence). In nucleotides, the CDR3 is TGCAGTGCTAGAAACCTGGGACTAGGAAGTGATGAGCAGTTCTTC. Amino acids: CSARNLGLGSDEQFF.

As to this clonotype: One end of the junction does not line up with germline, which may come from a read error. This sequence joins TRBV28 and TRBJ2-2; D perhaps matches TRBD2 (6 bases). The germline V gene has CDR1 MDHEN and CDR2 SYDVKM. The CDR3 is 15 residues long. For the CDR3, the DNA is TGTGTCAGCAGGACGGCGGGAATAGGCACCGGGGAGCTGTTTTTT. The encoded protein is CVSRTAGIGTGELFF. Looking up the rest from reference TRBV28 and TRBJ2-2 gives the full variable domain: DVKVTQSSRYLVKRTGEKVFLECVQDMDHENMFWYRQDPGLGLRLIYFSYDVKMKEKGDIPEGYSVSREKKERFSLILESASTNQTSMYLCVSRTAGIGTGELFFGEGSRLTVL.

V usage is TRBV12-3 or TRBV12-4 and J usage is TRBJ2-1, with unresolved D. Trimming pared 6 bases from V and 5 bases from J, leaving 14 bases between. The length of the CDR3 is 14 residues. The CDR3 reads CASSLTDLNNEQFF. The CDR3, as DNA: TGTGCCAGCAGCCTGACGGACCTGAACAATGAGCAGTTCTTC.

The chain employs TRBV19 and TRBJ1-5, with 7 bases that match TRBD1. V shed 6 bases, J shed 6 bases, and the junction held 11 bases outside the gene matches. The germline V gene has CDR1 LNHDA and CDR2 SQIVND (reference sequence). The CDR3 is 15 residues long. The chain's CDR3 is CASRRGGTEAQPQHF. CDR3 nucleotide sequence: TGTGCCAGTAGGAGGGGCGGGACAGAAGCTCAGCCCCAGCATTTT. Together with reference TRBV19 and TRBJ1-5, the CDR3 gives the full variable domain: DGGITQSPKYLFRKEGQNVTLSCEQNLNHDAMYWYRQDPGQGLRLIYYSQIVNDFQKGDIAEGYSVSREKKESFPLTVTSAQKNPTAFYLCASRRGGTEAQPQHFGDGTRLSIL.

This clonotype came up a few times. Here the CDR3 reads CASSFSNRGNTGELFF. CDR3 nucleotides: TGTGCCAGCAGCTTCTCCAACAGGGGGAACACCGGGGAGCTGTTTTTT. The V call is TRBV11-2, the J call TRBJ2-2; 7 nucleotides align to TRBD1. J lost 1 base, V lost 3 bases, and 5 bases had no gene match. The germline V gene encodes CDR1 SGHAT and CDR2 FQNNGV. The CDR3 sequence is 16 residues long.

V and J are TRBV5-6 and TRBJ2-7, with D perhaps matching TRBD1 (5 bases). V was shortened by 7 bases and J by 6 bases, with 20 bases between the two germline ends. In germline, CDR1 is SGHDT, CDR2 YYEEEE. The CDR3 spans 14 residues. The CDR3 is CASGQGYLSGEQYF. DNA for the CDR3: TGTGCCAGCGGTCAGGGATACCTAAGTGGCGAGCAGTACTTC.

A few counts support this clonotype. The CDR3 region has the DNA TGTGCCAGCAGCTCAGAACGGGGGACCCCGAAGCATTTT. It is translated as CASSSERGTPKHF. This rearrangement joins TRBV7-2 to TRBJ1-5; maybe TRBD1 (5 bases). V shed 4 bases and J shed 14 bases, with 18 bases lying between them. This CDR3 has 13 residues. Germline values: CDR1 SGHTA, CDR2 FQGNSA.

CDR3 protein: CASSPPVIDQPQHF. The CDR3 coding sequence is TGCGCCAGCAGCCCCCCGGTTATCGATCAGCCCCAGCATTTT. This sequence joins TRBV5-1 and TRBJ1-5; no definite D call. Germline V CDR1 and CDR2: SGHRS, YFSETQ. The CDR3 covers 14 residues. V was cut by 4 bases and J by 5 bases, with 13 bases left in between.

The chain employs TRBV4-3 and TRBJ2-1, with D tentatively TRBD1 or TRBD2 (6 bases each). CDR1 is LGHNA and CDR2 is YSLEER in the germline V gene. The ends were cut back, 0 bases at V and 0 bases at J, with 24 bases in the middle. The CDR3 runs to 21 residues. CDR3 loop: CASSQESWGAGTRSSYNEQFF. The CDR3 nucleotides are TGCGCCAGCAGCCAAGAGAGTTGGGGGGCCGGGACGCGAAGCTCCTACAATGAGCAGTTCTTC.

This clonotype was seen repeatedly, ten times or more. The rearrangement links TRBV25-1 to TRBJ2-1, with 8 bases aligning to TRBD2. Germline V CDR1 and CDR2: MGHDK, SYGVNS. Unmatched junction bases numbered 4, after V lost 6 bases and J lost 0 bases. The CDR3 has 15 residues. The CDR3 loop reads CASSGTRHSYNEQFF. CDR3 nucleotide sequence: TGTGCCAGCAGCGGGACTAGACACTCCTACAATGAGCAGTTCTTC.

This rearrangement joins TRBV18 to TRBJ2-1; the D is unclear. Trimming cost V 5 bases and J 8 bases, with 13 bases left between them. This CDR3 is built from 13 residues. Germline lookup yields CDR1 KGHSH and CDR2 LQKENI. In nucleotides, the CDR3 is TGTGCCAGCTCAAGTCCGACACGGGATGAGCAGTTCTTC. Translation gives CASSSPTRDEQFF.

The CDR3 coding sequence is TGTGCCAGCAGTCGGCTCCAGGGAGATGGCTACACCTTC. Its protein product is CASSRLQGDGYTF. The chain has TRBV28 and TRBJ1-2; TRBD1 is a possible D gene (5 bases). Per the germline V gene, CDR1 is MDHEN and CDR2 is SYDVKM. V dropped 5 bases and J dropped 6 bases, with 13 bases sitting between them. The CDR3 is 13 amino acids.

This clonotype was seen at least ten times. The V call is TRBV24-1, the J call TRBJ1-3; D call uncertain. CDR1 and CDR2 from the germline V gene are KGHDR and SFDVKD. Trimming pared 4 bases from V and 2 bases from J, leaving 14 bases between. This CDR3 has 16 residues. This CDR3 is CATSEDPTVAGNTIYF. The CDR3 DNA sequence: TGTGCCACCAGTGAGGACCCGACTGTGGCTGGAAACACCATATATTTT.

This clonotype was observed a handful of times. The chain carries TRBV5-6 and TRBJ1-1, with TRBD1 as a possible D gene (5 bases). The CDR3 loop spans 13 amino acids. From germline, CDR1 is SGHDT and CDR2 YYEEEE. With 0 bases removed from V and 6 bases from J, the gap between germline ends came to 9 bases. DNA of the CDR3: TGTGCCAGCAGCTTGGCGGGGCCATCTGAAGCTTTCTTT. Protein product: CASSLAGPSEAFF.

This clonotype occurred a few times. The J gene is TRBJ2-5, the V gene TRBV6-7; 9 positions agree with TRBD1. TRBV6-7 is marked as an open reading frame, function uncertain. J was trimmed by 4 bases and V by 2 bases; bases with no gene match: 8. This CDR3 has 16 amino acids. The CDR3 bases are TGTGCCAGCAGTTACCTCCCCAGGACAGGGGCAGAGACCCAGTACTTC. Protein sequence: CASSYLPRTGAETQYF.

The chain is built from TRBV20-1 and TRBJ1-6, with TRBD1 identical over 10 bases. Per the germline V gene, CDR1 is DFQATT and CDR2 is SNEGSKA (reference sequence). The CDR3 consists of 17 residues. J was trimmed by 8 bases and V by 5 bases; bases with no gene match: 15. The CDR3 here is CSAPNPGQGNLYSPLHF. CDR3 DNA sequence: TGCAGTGCTCCGAACCCGGGACAGGGGAATCTTTATTCACCCCTCCACTTT.

This clonotype showed up many times. V and J are TRBV28 and TRBJ2-1; 7 positions match TRBD2. The length of the CDR3 is 12 residues. In germline, CDR1 is MDHEN, CDR2 SYDVKM. V dropped 6 bases and J dropped 9; count of bases not matched to a gene: 5. The DNA of the CDR3 is TGTGCCAGCAGACGGGAGGAAGGTGAGCAGTTCTTC. Translation: CASRREEGEQFF. Full variable domain (rest looked up from reference TRBV28 and TRBJ2-1): DVKVTQSSRYLVKRTGEKVFLECVQDMDHENMFWYRQDPGLGLRLIYFSYDVKMKEKGDIPEGYSVSREKKERFSLILESASTNQTSMYLCASRREEGEQFFGPGTRLTVL.

The chain links TRBV20-1 to TRBJ1-1; possibly TRBD1 for D (6 bases). Trimming stripped 0 bases from V and 6 bases from J, with 14 bases between. CDR3 length equals 14 residues. CDR1 is DFQATT, CDR2 SNEGSKA, per germline (reference sequence). This chain's CDR3 is CSARDTAGGAEAFF. For the CDR3, the DNA is TGCAGTGCTAGAGATACCGCGGGGGGCGCTGAAGCTTTCTTT.

This CDR3 is CASTPHPGLPTYEQYF. The CDR3 nucleotides are TGTGCCAGCACCCCTCATCCGGGACTTCCTACCTACGAGCAGTACTTC. This chain connects TRBV11-1 to TRBJ2-7; D is possibly TRBD2 (6 bases). CDR3 length equals 16 residues. In germline, CDR1 is SGHAT, CDR2 FQDESV (reference sequence). The V and J ends lost 7 bases and 2 bases respectively, with 21 bases between them.

This clonotype came up a few times. This chain connects TRBV3-1 to TRBJ2-7, with D possibly being TRBD1 (5 bases). This CDR3 has 14 residues. CDR1 LGHDT and CDR2 YNNKEL come from the germline V gene (reference sequence). Trimming left V 1 base short and J 6 bases short, with 13 bases between. The CDR3 loop is CASSQGSRGTEQYF. CDR3 nucleotides: TGTGCCAGCAGCCAAGGCAGTAGGGGAACCGAGCAGTACTTC.

Concerning this clonotype: A single base separates this from a much larger clone, so it may be a read error. This rearrangement joins TRBV5-1 to TRBJ2-7, with D possibly being TRBD1 or TRBD2 (5 bases each). The germline gives CDR1 SGHRS, CDR2 YFSETQ. CDR3 size: 14 residues. Written as DNA, the CDR3 is TGCGCCAGCAGCACCCTCCAGGGAGAGGGCGAGAAGTACTTC. This gives the protein CASSTLQGEGEKYF.

Only a few counts were recorded for this clonotype. The rearrangement uses TRBV7-6 and TRBJ1-3; TRBD1 agrees at 7 bases. With V trimmed by 5 bases and J by 1 base, 11 bases remained unmatched. The V gene's germline CDR1 is SGHVS and CDR2 FNYEAQ. The CDR3 contains 17 residues. CDR3: CASSPVSGGISGNTIYF. In DNA, the CDR3 is TGTGCCAGCAGCCCCGTTTCAGGGGGTATTTCTGGAAACACCATATATTTT.